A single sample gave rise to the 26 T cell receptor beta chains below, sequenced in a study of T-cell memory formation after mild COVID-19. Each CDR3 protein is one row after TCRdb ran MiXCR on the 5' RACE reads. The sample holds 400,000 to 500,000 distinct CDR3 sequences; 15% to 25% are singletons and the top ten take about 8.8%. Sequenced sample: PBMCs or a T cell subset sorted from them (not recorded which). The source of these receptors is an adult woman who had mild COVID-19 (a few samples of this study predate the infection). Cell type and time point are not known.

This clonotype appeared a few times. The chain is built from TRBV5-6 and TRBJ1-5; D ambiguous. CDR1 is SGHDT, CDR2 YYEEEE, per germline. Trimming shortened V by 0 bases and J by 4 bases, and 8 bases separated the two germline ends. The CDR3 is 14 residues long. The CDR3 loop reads CASSLASANQPQHF. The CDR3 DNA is TGTGCCAGCAGCTTGGCGTCAGCTAATCAGCCCCAGCATTTT.

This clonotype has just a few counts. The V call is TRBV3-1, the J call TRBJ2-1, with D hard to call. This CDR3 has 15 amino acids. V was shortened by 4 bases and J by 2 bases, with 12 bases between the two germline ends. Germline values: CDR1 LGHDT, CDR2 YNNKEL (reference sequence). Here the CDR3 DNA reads TGTGCCAGCAGCCCGTCGAGTGATGCCTACAATGAGCAGTTCTTC. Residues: CASSPSSDAYNEQFF.

CDR3 residues: CASSPLPGLAAQETQYF. The CDR3 region has the DNA TGTGCCAGCAGCCCCCTCCCGGGACTAGCGGCCCAAGAGACCCAGTACTTC. The chain employs TRBV7-6 and TRBJ2-5; 11 bases line up with TRBD2. Looked up from germline, CDR1 is SGHVS and CDR2 is FNYEAQ. Losses at the gene ends were 5 bases for V and 1 base for J; bases not matched to a gene: 9. This CDR3 contains 17 residues.

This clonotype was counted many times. The CDR3 DNA follows: TGTGCCAGCAGTTACCCGGGACTAGCGGGGCCGGTAGATACGCAGTATTTT. Its protein is CASSYPGLAGPVDTQYF. The rearrangement links TRBV6-5 to TRBJ2-3, with 13 bases identical to TRBD2. J was trimmed by 5 bases and V by 2 bases; bases with no gene match: 7. CDR1 and CDR2 from the germline V gene are MNHEY and SVGAGI. The CDR3 contains 17 residues.

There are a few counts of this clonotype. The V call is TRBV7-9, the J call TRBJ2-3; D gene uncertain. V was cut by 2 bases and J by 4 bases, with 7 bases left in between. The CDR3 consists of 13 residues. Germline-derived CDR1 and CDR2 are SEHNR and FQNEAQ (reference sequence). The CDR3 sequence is CASSLRAADTQYF. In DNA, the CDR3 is TGTGCCAGCAGCTTAAGGGCAGCAGATACGCAGTATTTT.

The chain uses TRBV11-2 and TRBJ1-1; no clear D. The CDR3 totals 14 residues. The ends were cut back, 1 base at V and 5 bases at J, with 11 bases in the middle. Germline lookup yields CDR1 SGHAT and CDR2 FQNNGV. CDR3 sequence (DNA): TGTGCCAGCAGCTTAGGGAGGTGGAGGACTGAAGCTTTCTTT. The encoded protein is CASSLGRWRTEAFF. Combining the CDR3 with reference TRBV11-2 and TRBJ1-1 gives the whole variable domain EAGVAQSPRYKIIEKRQSVAFWCNPISGHATLYWYQQILGQGPKLLIQFQNNGVVDDSQLPKDRFSAERLKGVDSTLKIQPAKLEDSAVYLCASSLGRWRTEAFFGQGTRLTVV.

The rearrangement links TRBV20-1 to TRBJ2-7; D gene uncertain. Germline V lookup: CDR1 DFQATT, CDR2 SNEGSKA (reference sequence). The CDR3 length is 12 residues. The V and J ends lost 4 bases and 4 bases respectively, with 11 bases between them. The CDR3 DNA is TGCAGTGCTACTGGAATGAGTTACGAGCAGTACTTC. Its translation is CSATGMSYEQYF.

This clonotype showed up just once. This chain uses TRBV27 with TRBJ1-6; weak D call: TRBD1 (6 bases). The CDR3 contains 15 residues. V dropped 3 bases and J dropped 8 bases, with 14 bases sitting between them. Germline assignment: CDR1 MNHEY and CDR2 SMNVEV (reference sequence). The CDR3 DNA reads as TGTGCCAGCAGTTTCCGGACAGATTTATATTCACCCCTCCACTTT. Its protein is CASSFRTDLYSPLHF.

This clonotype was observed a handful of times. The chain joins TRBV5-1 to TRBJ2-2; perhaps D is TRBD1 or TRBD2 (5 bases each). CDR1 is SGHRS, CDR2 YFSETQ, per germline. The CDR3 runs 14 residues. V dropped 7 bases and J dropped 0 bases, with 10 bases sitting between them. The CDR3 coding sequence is TGCGCCAGCCTCGGGGCAGCGAACACCGGGGAGCTGTTTTTT. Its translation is CASLGAANTGELFF. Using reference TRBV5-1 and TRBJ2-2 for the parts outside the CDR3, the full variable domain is KAGVTQTPRYLIKTRGQQVTLSCSPISGHRSVSWYQQTPGQGLQFLFEYFSETQRNKGNFPGRFSGRQFSNSRSEMNVSTLELGDSALYLCASLGAANTGELFFGEGSRLTVL.

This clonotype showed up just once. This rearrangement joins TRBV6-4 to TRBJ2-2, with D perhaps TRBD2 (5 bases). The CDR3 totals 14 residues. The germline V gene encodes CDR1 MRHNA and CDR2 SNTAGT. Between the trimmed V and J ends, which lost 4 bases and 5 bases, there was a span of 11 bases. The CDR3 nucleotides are TGTGCCAGCAGTGGGACTCCTGGGACCGGGGAGCTGTTTTTT. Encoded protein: CASSGTPGTGELFF.

CDR3 DNA: TGTGCCAGCAGTTACTCGAGAGCTAGCGGGAGAAGAAATACGCAGTATTTT. This sequence encodes CASSYSRASGRRNTQYF. The rearrangement joins TRBV6-6 to TRBJ2-3, with TRBD2 identical over 10 bases. The CDR3 consists of 17 residues. Germline V gene data show CDR1 as MNHNY and CDR2 as SVGAGI (reference sequence). V shed 0 bases and J 7 bases; nucleotides not matched to a gene: 10.

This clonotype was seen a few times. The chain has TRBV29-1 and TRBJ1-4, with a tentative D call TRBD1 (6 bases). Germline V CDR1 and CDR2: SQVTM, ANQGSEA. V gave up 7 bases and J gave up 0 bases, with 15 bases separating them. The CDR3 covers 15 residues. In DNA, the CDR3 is TGCAGCGCTATGAAGGACAGCACAACTAATGAAAAACTGTTTTTT. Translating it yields CSAMKDSTTNEKLFF. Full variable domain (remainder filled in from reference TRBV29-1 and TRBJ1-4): SAVISQKPSRDICQRGTSLTIQCQVDSQVTMMFWYRQQPGQSLTLIATANQGSEATYESGFVIDKFPISRPNLTFSTLTVSNMSPEDSSIYLCSAMKDSTTNEKLFFGSGTQLSVL.

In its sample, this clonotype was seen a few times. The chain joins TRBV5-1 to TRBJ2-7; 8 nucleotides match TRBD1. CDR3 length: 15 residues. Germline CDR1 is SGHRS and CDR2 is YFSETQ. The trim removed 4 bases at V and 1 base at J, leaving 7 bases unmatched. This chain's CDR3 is CASSPGQVVSYEQYF. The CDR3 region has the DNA TGCGCCAGCAGCCCGGGACAGGTGGTTTCCTACGAGCAGTACTTC.

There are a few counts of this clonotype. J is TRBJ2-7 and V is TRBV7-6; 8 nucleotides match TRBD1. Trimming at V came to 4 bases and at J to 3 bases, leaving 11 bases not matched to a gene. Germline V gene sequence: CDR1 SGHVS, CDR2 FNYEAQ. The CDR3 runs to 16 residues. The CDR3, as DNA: TGTGCCAGCAGCTCCGGACAGGGCGAGGGGGGCTACGAGCAGTACTTC. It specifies CASSSGQGEGGYEQYF. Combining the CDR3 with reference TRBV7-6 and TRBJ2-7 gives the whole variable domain GAGVSQSPRYKVTKRGQDVALRCDPISGHVSLYWYRQALGQGPEFLTYFNYEAQQDKSGLPNDRFSAERPEGSISTLTIQRTEQRDSAMYRCASSSGQGEGGYEQYFGPGTRLTVT.

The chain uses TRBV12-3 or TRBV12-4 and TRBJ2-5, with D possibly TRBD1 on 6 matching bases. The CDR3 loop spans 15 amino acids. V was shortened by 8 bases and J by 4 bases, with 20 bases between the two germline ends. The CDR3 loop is CASAVGGLGGETQYF. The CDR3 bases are TGTGCCAGCGCCGTGGGCGGGTTAGGGGGAGAGACCCAGTACTTC.

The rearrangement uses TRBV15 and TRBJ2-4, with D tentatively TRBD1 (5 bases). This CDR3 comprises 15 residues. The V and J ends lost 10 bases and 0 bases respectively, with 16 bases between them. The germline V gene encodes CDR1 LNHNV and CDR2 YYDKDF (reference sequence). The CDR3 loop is CASTSPGIAKNIQYF. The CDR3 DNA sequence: TGTGCCAGCACCTCCCCAGGGATAGCCAAAAACATTCAGTACTTC.

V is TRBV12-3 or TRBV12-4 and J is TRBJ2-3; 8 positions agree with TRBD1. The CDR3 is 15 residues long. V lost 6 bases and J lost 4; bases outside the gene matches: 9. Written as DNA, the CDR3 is TGTGCCAGCAGATCAACAGGGGGGAGACCAGATACGCAGTATTTT. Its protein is CASRSTGGRPDTQYF.

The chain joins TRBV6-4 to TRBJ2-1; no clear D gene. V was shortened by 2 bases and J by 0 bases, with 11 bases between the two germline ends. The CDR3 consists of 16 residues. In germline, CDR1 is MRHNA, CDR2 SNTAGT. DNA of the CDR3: TGTGCCAGCAGTGACGAGAGAGGTAGCTCCTACAATGAGCAGTTCTTC. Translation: CASSDERGSSYNEQFF.

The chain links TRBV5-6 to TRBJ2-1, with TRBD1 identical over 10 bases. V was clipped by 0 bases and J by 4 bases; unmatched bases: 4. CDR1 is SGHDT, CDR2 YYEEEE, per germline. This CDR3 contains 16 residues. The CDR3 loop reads CASSLDRTGGYNEQFF. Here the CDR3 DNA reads TGTGCCAGCAGCTTGGACAGGACAGGGGGTTACAATGAGCAGTTCTTC.

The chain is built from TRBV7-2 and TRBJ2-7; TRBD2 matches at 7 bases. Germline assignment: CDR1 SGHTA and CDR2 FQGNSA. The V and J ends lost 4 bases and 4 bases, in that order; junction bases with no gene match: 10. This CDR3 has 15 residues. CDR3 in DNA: TGTGCCAGCAGCTCTGGGAGGCGGGGGATGTACGAGCAGTACTTC. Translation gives CASSSGRRGMYEQYF. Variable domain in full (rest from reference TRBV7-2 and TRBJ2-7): GAGVSQSPSNKVTEKGKDVELRCDPISGHTALYWYRQSLGQGLEFLIYFQGNSAPDKSGLPSDRFSAERTGGSVSTLTIQRTQQEDSAVYLCASSSGRRGMYEQYFGPGTRLTVT.

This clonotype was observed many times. CDR3 coding DNA: TGCAGTGGGTCTAGCGGGGAAACCAATGAGCAGTTCTTC. It specifies CSGSSGETNEQFF. V is TRBV20-1 and J is TRBJ2-1; 9 bases are shared with TRBD2. CDR1 is DFQATT, CDR2 SNEGSKA, per germline (reference sequence). The CDR3 spans 13 residues. V was clipped by 7 bases and J by 6 bases; unmatched bases: 7.

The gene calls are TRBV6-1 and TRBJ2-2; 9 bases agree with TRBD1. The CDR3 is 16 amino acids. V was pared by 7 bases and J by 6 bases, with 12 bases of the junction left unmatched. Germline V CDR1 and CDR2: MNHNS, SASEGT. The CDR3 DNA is TGTGCCAGCACCTTCAGTGGGACAGGGTCGCCCGGGGAGCTGTTTTTT. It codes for CASTFSGTGSPGELFF.

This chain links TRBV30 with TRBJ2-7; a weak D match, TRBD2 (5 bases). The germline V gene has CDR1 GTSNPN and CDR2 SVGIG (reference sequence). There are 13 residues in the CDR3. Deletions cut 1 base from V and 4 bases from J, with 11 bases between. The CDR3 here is CAWSAGIGYEQYF. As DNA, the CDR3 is TGTGCCTGGAGTGCGGGAATCGGTTACGAGCAGTACTTC.

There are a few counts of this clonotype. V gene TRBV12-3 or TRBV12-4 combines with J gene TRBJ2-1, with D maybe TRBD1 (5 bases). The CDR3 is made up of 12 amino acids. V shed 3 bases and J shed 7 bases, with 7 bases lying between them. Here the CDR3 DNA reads TGTGCCAGCAGTTTCGCAGGGAATGAGCAGTTCTTC. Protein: CASSFAGNEQFF.

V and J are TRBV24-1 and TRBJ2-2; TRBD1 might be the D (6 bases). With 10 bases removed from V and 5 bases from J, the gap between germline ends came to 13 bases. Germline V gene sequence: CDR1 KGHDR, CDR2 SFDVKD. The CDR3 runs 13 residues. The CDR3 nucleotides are TGTGCCACGCGAACTCAGGGGACCGGGGAGCTGTTTTTT. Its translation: CATRTQGTGELFF.

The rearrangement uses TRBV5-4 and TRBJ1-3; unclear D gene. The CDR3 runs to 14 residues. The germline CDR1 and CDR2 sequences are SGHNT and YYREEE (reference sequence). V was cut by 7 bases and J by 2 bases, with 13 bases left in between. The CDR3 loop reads CASRSGGPGNTIYF. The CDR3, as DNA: TGTGCCAGCCGCTCCGGAGGCCCTGGAAACACCATATATTTT.